This T cell receptor beta chain is drawn from a study of T-cell memory formation after mild COVID-19. MiXCR, applied by TCRdb to the 5' RACE reads, yields one record per CDR3 protein. The sample lists about 360,000 distinct CDR3 sequences; 13% to 15% were seen once. V lost 1 base to trimming and J lost 4 bases, with 19 bases between them. CDR1 is SGHTA, CDR2 FQGTGA, per germline. CDR3 length equals 18 residues. This clonotype showed up just a few times. The sequencing input was PBMCs or a T cell subset sorted from them (not recorded which). This chain uses TRBV7-3 with TRBJ2-2; D tentatively fits TRBD1 or TRBD2 (5 bases each). The receptor was isolated from a man between 18 and 35 years old who had mild COVID-19 (a few samples of this study predate the infection). Cell type and time point are not known. The CDR3 is CASSLISAREGPTGELFF. CDR3 coding DNA: TGTGCCAGCAGCTTAATTTCGGCTCGAGAGGGGCCCACCGGGGAGCTGTTTTTT. The full variable domain, completed using reference TRBV7-3 and TRBJ2-2, is GAGVSQTPSNKVTEKGKYVELRCDPISGHTALYWYRQSLGQGPEFLIYFQGTGAADDSGLPNDRFFAVRPEGSVSTLKIQRTERGDSAVYLCASSLISAREGPTGELFFGEGSRLTVL.